The rows below give T cell receptor beta chains drawn from one sample of a study of blood T cell repertoires in COVID-19. TCRdb's table, derived via immunoSEQ multiplex PCR, lists solely in-frame clones and lacks some. The data show about 100,000 clones, more than 65% seen once. Sequencing was carried out using peripheral blood. These receptors all come from a woman between 65 and 79 years old with acute or convalescent COVID-19. Both conserved end residues are part of each CDR3. D genes are given only for firm matches. Size is omitted from some rows. Given values are once, few, many or a class for expanded clones.

clone_size	cdr3_length	j_call	v_call	d_call	cdr3_aa	cdr3_nt
.	17	TRBJ1-6	TRBV9	TRBD1	CASSDPGQGTYNSPLHF	TGTGCCAGCAGCGACCCGGGACAGGGGACCTATAATTCACCCCTCCACTTT
.	14	TRBJ1-5	TRBV5-4	.	CASSLGAGNQPQHF	TGTGCCAGCAGCTTGGGGGCAGGGAATCAGCCCCAGCATTTT
.	16	TRBJ1-2	TRBV19	.	CASSILGQSEGKGYTF	TGTGCCAGTAGTATTCTGGGCCAATCGGAGGGGAAAGGCTACACCTTC
many	13	TRBJ1-2	TRBV19	.	CASTSRGASGYTF	TGTGCCAGTACCTCCCGCGGGGCTTCTGGCTACACCTTC
once	12	TRBJ1-1	TRBV19	.	CATQQGPTEAFF	TGTGCCACGCAACAGGGTCCCACTGAAGCTTTCTTT
.	14	TRBJ1-3	TRBV2	.	CASSEGALGHTIYF	TGTGCCAGCAGTGAGGGGGCTCTCGGACACACCATATATTTT
.	17	TRBJ1-2	TRBV3-1/TRBV3-2	TRBD1	CASSRVSPGQGYGGYTF	TGTGCCAGCAGCCGAGTTTCACCGGGACAGGGGTATGGTGGCTACACCTTC
few	15	TRBJ1-2	TRBV25-1	TRBD1	CASSEGTGGIGDYTF	TGTGCCAGCAGTGAAGGAACAGGGGGCATCGGGGACTACACCTTC
.	14	TRBJ2-2	TRBV7-9	.	CASRRGGSTGELFF	TGTGCCAGCAGGAGGGGGGGCAGCACCGGGGAGCTGTTTTTT
.	16	TRBJ2-1	TRBV14	.	CASSQERGIGYNEQFF	TGTGCCAGCAGCCAAGAAAGGGGAATAGGGTACAATGAGCAGTTCTTC
.	15	TRBJ1-6	TRBV7-3	TRBD1	CASSWDRGPNSPLHF	TGTGCCAGCAGCTGGGACAGGGGACCTAATTCACCCCTCCACTTT
.	16	TRBJ2-1	TRBV27	TRBD2	CASSVTGTSGANEQFF	TGTGCCAGCAGTGTAACCGGGACTAGCGGGGCCAATGAGCAGTTCTTC
once	16	TRBJ1-1	TRBV15	.	CATSRAGQGMNTEAFF	TGTGCCACCAGCAGAGCAGGTCAGGGCATGAACACTGAAGCTTTCTTT
many	15	TRBJ1-1	TRBV19	.	CASGGRSLMNTEAFF	TGTGCCAGTGGAGGGAGGAGCCTAATGAACACTGAAGCTTTCTTT
.	16	TRBJ2-1	TRBV19	TRBD2	CASSMVLPTSGGEQFF	TGTGCCAGTAGTATGGTCCTTCCCACTAGCGGGGGCGAGCAGTTCTTC
.	17	TRBJ1-3	TRBV3-1/TRBV3-2	.	CASSLTLGESSGNTIYF	TGTGCCAGCAGCCTAACCCTCGGGGAGAGCTCTGGAAACACCATATATTTT
.	15	TRBJ1-1	TRBV19	TRBD1	CASSFPGQLNTEAFF	TGTGCCAGTAGTTTCCCGGGACAGTTGAACACTGAAGCTTTCTTT
once	13	TRBJ1-2	TRBV28	TRBD1	CASSPTGTYGYTF	TGTGCCAGCAGTCCGACAGGGACCTATGGCTACACCTTC
.	14	TRBJ2-3	TRBV27	.	CASRLRGAGDTQYF	TGTGCCAGCAGGCTACGGGGGGCGGGAGATACGCAGTATTTT
few	15	TRBJ1-2	TRBV2	.	CASRDSLLNLYGYTF	TGTGCCAGCAGGGACAGCTTATTAAACCTCTATGGCTACACCTTC
.	17	TRBJ2-2	TRBV7-9	.	CASSAPGHPTNTGELFF	TGTGCCAGCAGCGCGCCGGGACACCCTACGAACACCGGGGAGCTGTTTTTT
.	14	TRBJ1-4	TRBV6-5	.	CASTQRSRAEKLFF	TGTGCCAGCACCCAGAGGAGCAGGGCCGAAAAACTGTTTTTT
.	13	TRBJ1-4	TRBV6-5	.	CASRGRVYEKLFF	TGTGCCAGCAGAGGGAGGGTTTATGAAAAACTGTTTTTT
few	13	TRBJ1-2	TRBV19	.	CASSIDLGGGYTF	TGTGCCAGTAGTATCGACCTGGGAGGAGGCTACACCTTC
.	13	TRBJ1-1	TRBV6-5	.	CASSPTGNTEAFF	TGTGCCAGCAGTCCGACAGGGAACACTGAAGCTTTCTTT
few	13	TRBJ1-3	TRBV28	.	CASSQDRISTIYF	TGTGCCAGCAGTCAAGACAGGATTAGCACCATATATTTT
.	13	TRBJ1-4	TRBV30	.	CAWAMRGGEKLFF	TGTGCCTGGGCTATGCGGGGGGGCGAAAAACTGTTTTTT
.	14	TRBJ1-2	TRBV11-3	TRBD1	CASSRDRGDYGYTF	TGTGCCAGCAGCCGGGACAGGGGGGACTATGGCTACACCTTC
medium-sized	15	TRBJ2-6	TRBV14	.	CASSYREAGANVLTF	TGTGCCAGCAGCTACAGGGAAGCTGGGGCCAACGTCCTGACTTTC
.	15	TRBJ2-7	TRBV2	.	CASSQESGSSYEQYF	TGTGCCAGCAGTCAAGAGTCGGGGAGCTCCTACGAGCAGTACTTC
once	15	TRBJ1-4	TRBV5-8	TRBD1	CASSLEGRGDEKLFF	TGTGCCAGCAGCTTGGAGGGCAGGGGGGATGAAAAACTGTTTTTT
.	16	TRBJ2-2	TRBV14	.	CASSPAEGFNTGELFF	TGTGCCAGCAGCCCAGCCGAGGGCTTTAACACCGGGGAGCTGTTTTTT
.	14	TRBJ2-3	TRBV19	.	CASSIPGSTDTQYF	TGTGCCAGTAGTATACCGGGTAGCACAGATACGCAGTATTTT
.	14	TRBJ1-1	TRBV7-8	.	CASSLVQGNTEAFF	TGTGCCAGCAGCTTAGTACAGGGGAACACTGAAGCTTTCTTT
.	16	TRBJ2-2	TRBV4-2	.	CASSQDVQGNTGELFF	TGTGCCAGCAGCCAAGATGTACAGGGTAACACCGGGGAGCTGTTTTTT
.	15	TRBJ1-4	TRBV6-5	.	CASSYRSGTSEKLFF	TGTGCCAGCAGTTATCGATCCGGGACAAGTGAAAAACTGTTTTTT
.	17	TRBJ1-5	TRBV6-2/TRBV6-3	.	CASSSVPSGGSNQPQHF	TGTGCCAGCAGCTCGGTACCCTCGGGTGGGAGCAATCAGCCCCAGCATTTT
.	13	TRBJ2-4	TRBV30	TRBD2	CAWSPLAGAPHYF	TGTGCCTGGAGTCCGCTAGCGGGGGCGCCCCATTACTTC
.	17	TRBJ2-3	TRBV5-6	TRBD2	CASSLELAGALTDTQYF	TGTGCCAGCAGCTTGGAGCTAGCGGGGGCCCTCACAGATACGCAGTATTTT
.	12	TRBJ2-4	TRBV29-1	.	CSVLMTENIQYF	TGCAGCGTCCTAATGACAGAAAACATTCAGTACTTC
.	17	TRBJ2-3	TRBV3-1/TRBV3-2	TRBD2	CASSQDLVGRGEDTQYF	TGTGCCAGCAGCCAAGATCTTGTAGGGCGGGGGGAGGATACGCAGTATTTT
few	17	TRBJ1-2	TRBV24-1	TRBD1	CATSDGDRGLGNYGYTF	TGTGCCACCAGTGATGGGGACAGGGGGCTAGGAAACTATGGCTACACCTTC